A single sample gave rise to the 10 T cell receptor beta chains below, sequenced in a study of cytomegalovirus exposure and HLA in healthy donors (dated by TCRdb to 2017 to 2019). Preparation of the library involved the immunoSEQ multiplex PCR assay. The multiplex PCR relied on a mix of 60 forward primers for TCR Vbeta segments and 13 reverse primers for TCR Jbeta segments. In its TCRdb copy, this immuneACCESS table keeps in-frame sequences only and misses some clones. Where compared with another copy, unresolved V genes explain less than half of these, and the others have no known cause. The sample has 150,000 or so clones on record, nearly 80% of them singletons. The top ten clones comprise around 3.3% of the sample. Sequenced sample: PBMCs. The receptors shown here come from a woman in her 40s in good health and CMV-seronegative.

The table lists this clone with a count of one. The J gene is TRBJ1-5, the V gene TRBV5-1; no reliable D call. This CDR3 is 15 amino acids long. The germline V gene encodes CDR1 SGHRS and CDR2 YFSETQ. Trimming stripped 4 bases from V and 4 bases from J, with 15 bases between. Here the CDR3 reads CASSQTGLLNQPQHF. CDR3 bases: TGCGCCAGCAGCCAGACTGGACTTCTGAATCAGCCCCAGCATTTT.

CDR3: CASSLDWVVGGGSYNEQFF. For the CDR3, the DNA is TGTGCCAGCAGCTTGGATTGGGTGGTCGGCGGGGGCTCCTACAATGAGCAGTTCTTC. The rearrangement uses TRBV7-6 and TRBJ2-1; 7 bases are a match to TRBD2. This CDR3 is built from 19 residues. V lost 3 bases, J lost 0 bases, and 14 bases stayed unmatched. CDR1 and CDR2 (germline): SGHVS, FNYEAQ.

The chain joins TRBV18 to TRBJ1-5, with 9 bases aligning to TRBD1. The germline V gene has CDR1 KGHSH and CDR2 LQKENI. The CDR3 consists of 14 residues. J gave up 5 bases and V 5 bases, and 4 bases lay outside the gene matches. The CDR3 reads CASSDRGGDQPQHF. In DNA, the CDR3 is TGTGCCAGCTCAGACAGGGGGGGGGATCAGCCCCAGCATTTT.

This clone has more than one count but fewer than ten. The chain carries TRBV7-9 and TRBJ1-1, with D perhaps matching TRBD1 (6 bases). Germline lookup yields CDR1 SEHNR and CDR2 FQNEAQ (reference sequence). Trimming left V 5 bases short and J 0 bases short, with 10 bases between. There are 14 residues in the CDR3. The CDR3 protein is CASSRGQLNTEAFF. CDR3 nucleotides: TGTGCCAGCAGCCGTGGACAGTTGAACACTGAAGCTTTCTTT.

The chain uses TRBV19 and TRBJ1-3; no definite D call. Germline assignment: CDR1 LNHDA and CDR2 SQIVND (reference sequence). V gave up 2 bases and J gave up 0 bases, with 11 bases separating them. The CDR3 has 16 amino acids. The CDR3 nucleotides read TGTGCCAGTAGTATAAGTAGGACTGACTCTGGAAACACCATATATTTT. It translates to CASSISRTDSGNTIYF.

This clone was found once. The chain couples TRBV20-1 to TRBJ2-1; a weak D match, TRBD1 (5 bases). Trimming pared 5 bases from V and 5 bases from J, leaving 7 bases between. Germline V lookup: CDR1 DFQATT, CDR2 SNEGSKA (reference sequence). CDR3 size: 11 residues. CDR3 residues: CSAPQDNEQFF. As DNA, the CDR3 is TGCAGTGCTCCACAGGACAATGAGCAGTTCTTC.

The CDR3: CASSLKTGSSYEQYF. DNA for the CDR3: TGCGCCAGCAGCTTAAAGACAGGAAGCTCCTACGAGCAGTACTTC. V is TRBV5-1 and J is TRBJ2-7; D is possibly TRBD1 (6 bases). The CDR3 sequence is 15 residues long. The V and J ends lost 2 bases and 0 bases respectively, with 12 bases between them. Per germline, CDR1 SGHRS and CDR2 YFSETQ.

The chain is built from TRBV5-1 and TRBJ2-1; maybe TRBD1 (5 bases). The CDR3 contains 15 residues. CDR1 and CDR2 (germline): SGHRS, YFSETQ. Trimming removed 4 bases from V and 0 bases from J, with 11 bases in between. CDR3 loop: CASSPDSYSYNEQFF. CDR3 in DNA: TGCGCCAGCAGCCCAGACAGTTACTCCTACAATGAGCAGTTCTTC.

As concerns this clone: A junction end diverges from the germline sequence, so it may reflect a read error. The chain links TRBV2 to TRBJ2-7; 14 bases line up with TRBD2. The germline V gene has CDR1 SNHLY and CDR2 FYNNEI. The CDR3 is 15 residues long. In nucleotides, the CDR3 is TGTGCCAGCAGGCAGGAGGGACTAGCGGGGGTTCCTTTACCATTC. Protein: CASRQEGLAGVPLPF. Using reference TRBV2 and TRBJ2-7 for the parts outside the CDR3, the full variable domain is EPEVTQTPSHQVTQMGQEVILRCVPISNHLYFYWYRQILGQKVEFLVSFYNNEISEKSEIFDDQFSVERPDGSNFTLKIRSTKLEDSAMYFCASRQEGLAGVPLPFGPGTRLTVT.

This chain links TRBV7-9 with TRBJ1-1, with D possibly TRBD1 on 6 matching bases. Trimming took 5 bases from V and 5 from J, leaving 9 bases between them. CDR3 size: 12 residues. Per germline, CDR1 SEHNR and CDR2 FQNEAQ (reference sequence). The CDR3 coding sequence is TGTGCCAGCAGCCGACAGGAGACTGAAGCTTTCTTT. Translation: CASSRQETEAFF.